This paragraph reports one T cell receptor beta chain. Antigen: not known. Each donor supplied 7.5 to 10 milliliters of peripheral blood. At least 5.5 micrograms of total RNA were extracted per sample. A second roughly 6 to 12 cycle PCR used barcoded and J-beta primers. TCRdb ran MiXCR on the 5' RACE reads and lists one entry per CDR3 protein. The profile shows hundreds of thousands of distinct CDR3 sequences, 40% to 65% of them singletons. Trimming cost V 4 bases and J 3 bases; bases outside gene matches: 4. The length of the CDR3 is 15 residues. Germline V gene data show CDR1 as SNHLY and CDR2 as FYNNEI. This sample stems from a study of blood T cells in healthy people across ages. Overall study results and limits: The recorded TCR beta diversity per million T cells decreased in a roughly linear manner with age.

Sequencing was done on a sample of blood. The source of this sequence is an elderly woman in good health. This chain connects TRBV2 to TRBJ1-5; 9 nucleotides agree with TRBD1. CDR3 in DNA: TGTGCCAGCAGTGGAGACAGGGGGTCCAATCAGCCCCAGCATTTT. Translated: CASSGDRGSNQPQHF.